What follows describes a single TCR beta chain. This clonotype is considered medium-sized (0.01 to 0.1%). Its antigen is currently not known. Base qualities are not provided; no much larger clone lies one nucleotide away. This record belongs to a study of T cell repertoires in enteric fever (dated by TCRdb to 2016 to 2018). Turning to the overall study: The Salmonella-specific repertoire of circulating effector CD4+ T cells was reconstructed from volunteers who had been experimentally challenged with Salmonella Typhi or Paratyphi A. Circulating effector CD4+ T cells responding to Salmonella infection were identified by mass cytometry. T cells, including ex vivo, were stained with tetramers that had been loaded with variants of the CdtB(105-125) peptide (SP110Y, ST110H). Live fluorescence barcoding was joined in the study by mass cytometry, by T cell receptor sequencing and by unbiased single-cell cloning. The research as a whole found: Accumulation of T cells not cross-reacting between serovars appeared to be driven by single amino acid variations in the immunodominant proteins CdtB and PhoN. S. Typhi- and S. Paratyphi A-specific immunodominant T cell antigens were identified as HlyE and CdtB, respectively. Among the expanded clonotypes were cross-reactive responses to distantly related Salmonella serovars, as well as clones that recognized antigens found only in S. Typhi or S. Paratyphi A.

Sequenced on an Illumina MiSeq. TCRdb applied fastp at Q25 and MiXCR to the public reads, then kept only in-frame beta chains. Merged by CDR3 protein, the rows form single entries marked with the most common genes and DNA. For this sample there are some 1,400 distinct CDR3 sequences; 30% to 45% appear just once. The ten largest clonotypes hold 15% to 20% of the sample. The germline V gene gives CDR1 as SGHRS and CDR2 as YFSETQ. V is clipped by 2 bases and J by 5 bases, and the sequence between their germline boundaries is 4 bases long. There are 11 amino acids in the CDR3, from cysteine to phenylalanine inclusive. CDR3 DNA is the only sequence kept; it has 33 bases, read in frame from the first base.

The clonotype originates from a human donor with Salmonella enteric fever, either typhoid or paratyphoid (not recorded which). Sequencing used CCR7- CD38- CD4+ T cells from PBMCs. The chain employs TRBV5-1 and TRBJ1-2; too little of a D gene remains to name it. The CDR3 reads as follows: CASSLGYGYTF. The DNA sequence is TGCGCCAGCAGCTTAGGGTATGGCTACACCTTC. This CDR3, with the reference TRBV5-1 and TRBJ1-2 proteins standing in past its ends, gives the full variable domain KAGVTQTPRYLIKTRGQQVTLSCSPISGHRSVSWYQQTPGQGLQFLFEYFSETQRNKGNFPGRFSGRQFSNSRSEMNVSTLELGDSALYLCASSLGYGYTFGSGTRLTVV.